The next 21 T cell receptor beta chains were all read from a single sample in a study of molecular identifiers for immune sequencing clone quantification. Each CDR3 protein gets one entry after TCRdb re-called the PCR reads with MiXCR. The data contain approximately 90,000 distinct CDR3 sequences, roughly a fifth of them singletons. The material sequenced was naive CD8+ T cells from blood, with Jurkat cell RNA spiked in. As to subset: FACS-sorted CD8+CD4-CCR7+CD45RA+ naive T cells. Every receptor here comes from a human donor in good health. Some libraries in this study had Jurkat cell RNA spiked in.

This clonotype has ten or more counts. This chain joins TRBV12-3 or TRBV12-4 and TRBJ2-5, with 8 bases lining up with TRBD1. The junction had 11 bases not matched to a gene; V was cut back by 8 bases and J by 0 bases. CDR3 length: 16 amino acids. CDR3 nucleotides: TGTGCCAGCGGATGGGGGACAGGAGAGTACCAAGAGACCCAGTACTTC. This sequence encodes CASGWGTGEYQETQYF.

This clonotype was detected many times. V and J are TRBV7-9 and TRBJ2-5, with TRBD2 matching over 10 bases. The V gene's germline CDR1 is SEHNR and CDR2 FQNEAQ (reference sequence). This CDR3 spans 17 amino acids. Losses at the gene ends were 2 bases for V and 0 bases for J; bases not matched to a gene: 6. CDR3 nucleotide sequence: TGTGCCAGCAGCTTAACTAGCGGGGCGTATAACCAAGAGACCCAGTACTTC. Its translation: CASSLTSGAYNQETQYF.

This clonotype was observed at least ten times. The gene calls are TRBV20-1 and TRBJ2-3; D might be TRBD2 (6 bases). Trimming cost V 0 bases and J 3 bases, with 10 bases left between them. CDR1 and CDR2 (germline): DFQATT, SNEGSKA (reference sequence). The CDR3 spans 14 residues. Here the CDR3 DNA reads TGCAGTGCTAGAGATCTGGGGGGTACAGATACGCAGTATTTT. Its protein product is CSARDLGGTDTQYF.

This clonotype was picked up many times. The chain combines TRBV20-1 with TRBJ2-3; D gene uncertain. This CDR3 has 15 amino acids. The V end lost 1 base, the J end lost 1 base, and 12 bases lay between the germline ends. Looked up from germline, CDR1 is DFQATT and CDR2 is SNEGSKA (reference sequence). The CDR3 is CSARGWTEGTDTQYF. CDR3 coding DNA: TGCAGTGCTAGAGGGTGGACGGAAGGCACAGATACGCAGTATTTT.

About this clonotype: This may arise from a read error, as a much more abundant clone is one base away. The chain uses TRBV6-5 and TRBJ2-5; D is possibly TRBD2 (6 bases). In germline, CDR1 is MNHEY, CDR2 SVGAGI. Deletions cut 5 bases from V and 3 bases from J, with 10 bases between. The length of the CDR3 is 13 residues. CDR3 amino acids: CASSPSGEETQYF. The CDR3 DNA reads as TGTGCCAGCAGTCCCTCGGGGGAAGAGACCCAGTACTTC.

Worth noting for this clonotype: Being one base from a much bigger clone, this may be a read error. The V and J genes are TRBV7-9 and TRBJ1-1, with D possibly TRBD1 on 6 matching bases. There are 15 residues in the CDR3. CDR1 is SEHNR and CDR2 is FQNEAQ in the germline V gene (reference sequence). The CDR3 region is CASSLGPDWDTEALF. CDR3 DNA sequence: TGTGCCAGCAGCTTAGGTCCGGATTGGGACACTGAAGCTCTCTTT.

The rearrangement uses TRBV10-3 and TRBJ2-1; tentatively, D is TRBD2 (6 bases). The CDR3 consists of 14 residues. Trimming cost V 6 bases and J 0 bases, with 9 bases left between them. CDR1 is ENHRY and CDR2 is SYGVKD in the germline V gene. CDR3 in amino acids: CAIRPGDSYNEQFF. The DNA for the CDR3 is TGTGCCATCAGACCGGGGGACTCCTACAATGAGCAGTTCTTC.

This clonotype has only one observation. A clone one base away is much larger, so this may be a read error. The chain employs TRBV4-1 and TRBJ1-1, with unresolved D. Trimming left V 4 bases short and J 10 bases short, with 13 bases between. This CDR3 region has 12 residues. The germline V gene has CDR1 MGHRA and CDR2 YSYEKL. CDR3 protein: CASSRNSSLAFF. The DNA of the CDR3 is TGCGCCAGCAGCCGAAACAGTTCATTAGCTTTCTTT.

This clonotype was counted at least ten times. The rearrangement links TRBV19 to TRBJ2-3, with D perhaps TRBD2 (7 bases). Germline loops: CDR1 LNHDA, CDR2 SQIVND (reference sequence). This CDR3 comprises 15 residues. V lost 1 base to trimming and J lost 5 bases, with 13 bases between them. As DNA, the CDR3 is TGTGCCAGTAGTATAGGGGCGGGGGCCGGAGATACGCAGTATTTT. It specifies CASSIGAGAGDTQYF.

This clonotype occurred many times. This chain joins TRBV4-1 and TRBJ1-1; D is unresolved. The CDR3 covers 15 residues. CDR1 is MGHRA, CDR2 YSYEKL, per germline. Trimming stripped 4 bases from V and 2 bases from J, with 14 bases between. Here the CDR3 DNA reads TGCGCCAGCAGCCTTCGCGGGGTAGCTAACACTGAAGCTTTCTTT. Translation: CASSLRGVANTEAFF.

Worth noting for this clonotype: Its ends do not fully match the called genes, so a read error is possible. This rearrangement joins TRBV19 to TRBJ1-1; no clear D gene. Germline CDR1 and CDR2: LNHDA and SQIVND (reference sequence). The CDR3 loop spans 16 amino acids. The CDR3 nucleotides are TGTGCCAGTAGTTCGGCAACTTACACACTGAACACTGAAGCTTCCTTT. As protein: CASSSATYTLNTEASF.

This clonotype was observed a handful of times. J is TRBJ1-1 and V is TRBV12-3 or TRBV12-4, with 9 bases identical to TRBD1. V shed 7 bases, J shed 3 bases, and the junction held 6 bases outside the gene matches. The CDR3 consists of 14 residues. The DNA for the CDR3 is TGTGCCAGCATCCCGACAGGGGGTGACACTGAAGCTTTCTTT. This sequence encodes CASIPTGGDTEAFF.

This clonotype occurred many times. The genes are TRBV20-1 and TRBJ1-1, with TRBD1 identical over 7 bases. J was trimmed by 6 bases and V by 2 bases; bases with no gene match: 12. This CDR3 spans 15 amino acids. The germline V gene encodes CDR1 DFQATT and CDR2 SNEGSKA (reference sequence). The CDR3 region is CSARLWDSSIPEAFF. CDR3 nucleotides: TGCAGTGCTAGACTCTGGGACAGCTCCATCCCTGAAGCTTTCTTT.

Regarding this clonotype: A single base separates this from a much larger clone, so it may be a read error. The genes are TRBV19 and TRBJ1-1, with D possibly matching TRBD1 (6 bases). Germline CDR1 is LNHDA and CDR2 is SQIVND (reference sequence). CDR3 length equals 15 residues. The chain's CDR3 is CASSDPGQMNTVAFF. CDR3 bases: TGTGCCAGTAGTGATCCGGGACAAATGAACACTGTAGCTTTCTTT.

The chain uses TRBV11-2 and TRBJ1-1; D unresolved. This CDR3 spans 15 amino acids. V was cut by 5 bases and J by 1 base, with 14 bases left in between. Germline V CDR1 and CDR2: SGHAT, FQNNGV. CDR3 region: CASSLRTDQNTEAFF. For the CDR3, the DNA is TGTGCCAGCAGCCTCCGGACGGACCAGAACACTGAAGCTTTCTTT.

This clonotype was recorded at least ten times. The chain carries TRBV5-4 and TRBJ1-1, with D tentatively TRBD1 (6 bases). V dropped 4 bases and J dropped 1 base, with 20 bases sitting between them. Germline values: CDR1 SGHNT, CDR2 YYREEE (reference sequence). This CDR3 has 17 amino acids. The CDR3 sequence: CASSTWGTRKPNTEAFF. CDR3 DNA: TGTGCCAGCAGCACCTGGGGGACACGGAAGCCGAACACTGAAGCTTTCTTT.

As concerns this clonotype: At one end, the junction sequence differs from germline, possibly due to a read error. This chain connects TRBV4-3 to TRBJ2-1, with D possibly TRBD2 on 5 matching bases. The CDR3 has 17 residues. Germline lookup yields CDR1 LGHNA and CDR2 YSLEER. CDR3 amino acids: CAGSQDFQPSTGNEQFF. As DNA, the CDR3 is TGCGCCGGCAGCCAAGATTTCCAGCCATCCACGGGGAATGAGCAGTTCTTC.

This clonotype showed up many times. The V call is TRBV9, the J call TRBJ2-3; the match to TRBD2 covers 14 bases. V shed 4 bases, J shed 2 bases, and the junction held 12 bases outside the gene matches. Germline assignment: CDR1 SGDLS and CDR2 YYNGEE. The CDR3 runs 19 residues. CDR3 DNA: TGTGCCAGCAGCCTAGAGCCGGGACTAGCGGGAGAAGCCACAGATACGCAGTATTTT. This codes for CASSLEPGLAGEATDTQYF.

V and J are TRBV6-2 or TRBV6-3 and TRBJ1-5; 10 bases are a match to TRBD1. The germline gives CDR1 MNHEY, CDR2 SVGEGT. The CDR3 covers 19 residues. With V trimmed by 0 bases and J by 0 bases, 8 bases remained unmatched. The CDR3 loop is CASSYSIGTGVYSNQPQHF. CDR3 sequence (DNA): TGTGCCAGCAGTTACTCGATCGGGACAGGGGTCTATAGCAATCAGCCCCAGCATTTT.

This clonotype was seen a few times. V gene TRBV14 combines with J gene TRBJ2-5, with TRBD1 as a possible D gene (5 bases). The ends were cut back, 1 base at V and 5 bases at J, with 11 bases in the middle. CDR3 length: 14 amino acids. The germline gives CDR1 SGHDN, CDR2 FVKESK. CDR3 nucleotides: TGTGCCAGCAGCCAAGGGCAGGGCTGGGAGACCCAGTACTTC. Its protein product is CASSQGQGWETQYF.

There are many counts of this clonotype. This chain uses TRBV7-2 with TRBJ2-3, with 10 bases fitting TRBD1. The germline CDR1 and CDR2 sequences are SGHTA and FQGNSA. CDR3 size: 14 residues. The V and J ends lost 7 bases and 7 bases, in that order; junction bases with no gene match: 8. The CDR3 region is CASTQGTGVHTQYF. The DNA of the CDR3 is TGTGCCAGCACCCAAGGGACAGGGGTACATACGCAGTATTTT.